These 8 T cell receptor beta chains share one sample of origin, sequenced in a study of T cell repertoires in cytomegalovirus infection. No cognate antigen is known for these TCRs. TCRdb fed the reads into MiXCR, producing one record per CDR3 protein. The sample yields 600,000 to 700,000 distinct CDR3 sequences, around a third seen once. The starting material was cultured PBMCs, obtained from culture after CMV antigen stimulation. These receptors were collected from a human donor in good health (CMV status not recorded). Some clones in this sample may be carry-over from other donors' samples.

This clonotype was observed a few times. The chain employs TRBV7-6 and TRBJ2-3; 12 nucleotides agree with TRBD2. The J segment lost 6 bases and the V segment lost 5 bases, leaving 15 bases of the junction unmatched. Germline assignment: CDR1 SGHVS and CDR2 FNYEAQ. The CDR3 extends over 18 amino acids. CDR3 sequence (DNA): TGTGCCAGCAGCCCCCCCGGGACTAGCGGGTACAATGCTGATACGCAGTATTTT. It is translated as CASSPPGTSGYNADTQYF.

CDR3 protein: CATALQKPGQGGYEQYF. As DNA, the CDR3 is TGTGCCACCGCCCTTCAAAAACCGGGACAAGGGGGATACGAGCAGTACTTC. The chain couples TRBV27 to TRBJ2-7; D might be TRBD1 (6 bases). The CDR3 spans 17 residues. Germline V CDR1 and CDR2: MNHEY, SMNVEV (reference sequence). Trimming left V 10 bases short and J 4 bases short, with 29 bases between.

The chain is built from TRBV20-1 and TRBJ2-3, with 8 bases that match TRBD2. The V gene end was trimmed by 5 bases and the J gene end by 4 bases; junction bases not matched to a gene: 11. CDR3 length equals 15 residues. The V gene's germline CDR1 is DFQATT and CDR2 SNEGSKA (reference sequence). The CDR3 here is CSAPPGSGSSDTQYF. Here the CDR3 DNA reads TGCAGTGCTCCCCCCGGGAGCGGGAGTTCAGATACGCAGTATTTT.

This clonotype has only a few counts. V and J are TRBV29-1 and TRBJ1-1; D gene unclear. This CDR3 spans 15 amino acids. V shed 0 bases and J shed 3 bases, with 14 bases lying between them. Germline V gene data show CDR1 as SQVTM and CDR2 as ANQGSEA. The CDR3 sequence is CSVEDPSTEDTEAFF. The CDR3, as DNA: TGCAGCGTTGAAGATCCGAGCACAGAGGACACTGAAGCTTTCTTT.

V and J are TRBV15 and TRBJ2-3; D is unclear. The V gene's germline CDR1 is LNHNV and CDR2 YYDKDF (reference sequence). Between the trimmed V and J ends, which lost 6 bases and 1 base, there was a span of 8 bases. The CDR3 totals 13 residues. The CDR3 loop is CATRKLGTDTQYF. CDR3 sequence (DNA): TGTGCCACCAGGAAGCTTGGCACAGATACGCAGTATTTT.

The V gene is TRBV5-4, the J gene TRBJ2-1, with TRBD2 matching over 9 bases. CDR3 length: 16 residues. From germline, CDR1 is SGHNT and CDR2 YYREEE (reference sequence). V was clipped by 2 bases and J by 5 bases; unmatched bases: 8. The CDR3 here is CASSFSLAGRDNEQFF. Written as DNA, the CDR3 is TGTGCCAGCAGCTTTTCTCTAGCGGGGAGAGACAATGAGCAGTTCTTC.

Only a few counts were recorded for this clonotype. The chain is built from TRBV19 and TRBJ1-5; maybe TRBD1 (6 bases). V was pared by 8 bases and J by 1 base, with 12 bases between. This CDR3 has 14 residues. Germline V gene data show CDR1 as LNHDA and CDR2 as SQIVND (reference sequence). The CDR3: CASGGWDSNQPQHF. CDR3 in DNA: TGTGCCAGTGGGGGCTGGGACAGCAATCAGCCCCAGCATTTT.

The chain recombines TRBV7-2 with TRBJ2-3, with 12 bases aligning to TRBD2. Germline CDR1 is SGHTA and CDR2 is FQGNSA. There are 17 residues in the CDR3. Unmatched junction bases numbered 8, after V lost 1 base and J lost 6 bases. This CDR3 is CASSLVLAGGPGDTQYF. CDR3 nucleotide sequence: TGTGCCAGCAGCTTAGTGCTAGCGGGAGGGCCGGGGGATACGCAGTATTTT.